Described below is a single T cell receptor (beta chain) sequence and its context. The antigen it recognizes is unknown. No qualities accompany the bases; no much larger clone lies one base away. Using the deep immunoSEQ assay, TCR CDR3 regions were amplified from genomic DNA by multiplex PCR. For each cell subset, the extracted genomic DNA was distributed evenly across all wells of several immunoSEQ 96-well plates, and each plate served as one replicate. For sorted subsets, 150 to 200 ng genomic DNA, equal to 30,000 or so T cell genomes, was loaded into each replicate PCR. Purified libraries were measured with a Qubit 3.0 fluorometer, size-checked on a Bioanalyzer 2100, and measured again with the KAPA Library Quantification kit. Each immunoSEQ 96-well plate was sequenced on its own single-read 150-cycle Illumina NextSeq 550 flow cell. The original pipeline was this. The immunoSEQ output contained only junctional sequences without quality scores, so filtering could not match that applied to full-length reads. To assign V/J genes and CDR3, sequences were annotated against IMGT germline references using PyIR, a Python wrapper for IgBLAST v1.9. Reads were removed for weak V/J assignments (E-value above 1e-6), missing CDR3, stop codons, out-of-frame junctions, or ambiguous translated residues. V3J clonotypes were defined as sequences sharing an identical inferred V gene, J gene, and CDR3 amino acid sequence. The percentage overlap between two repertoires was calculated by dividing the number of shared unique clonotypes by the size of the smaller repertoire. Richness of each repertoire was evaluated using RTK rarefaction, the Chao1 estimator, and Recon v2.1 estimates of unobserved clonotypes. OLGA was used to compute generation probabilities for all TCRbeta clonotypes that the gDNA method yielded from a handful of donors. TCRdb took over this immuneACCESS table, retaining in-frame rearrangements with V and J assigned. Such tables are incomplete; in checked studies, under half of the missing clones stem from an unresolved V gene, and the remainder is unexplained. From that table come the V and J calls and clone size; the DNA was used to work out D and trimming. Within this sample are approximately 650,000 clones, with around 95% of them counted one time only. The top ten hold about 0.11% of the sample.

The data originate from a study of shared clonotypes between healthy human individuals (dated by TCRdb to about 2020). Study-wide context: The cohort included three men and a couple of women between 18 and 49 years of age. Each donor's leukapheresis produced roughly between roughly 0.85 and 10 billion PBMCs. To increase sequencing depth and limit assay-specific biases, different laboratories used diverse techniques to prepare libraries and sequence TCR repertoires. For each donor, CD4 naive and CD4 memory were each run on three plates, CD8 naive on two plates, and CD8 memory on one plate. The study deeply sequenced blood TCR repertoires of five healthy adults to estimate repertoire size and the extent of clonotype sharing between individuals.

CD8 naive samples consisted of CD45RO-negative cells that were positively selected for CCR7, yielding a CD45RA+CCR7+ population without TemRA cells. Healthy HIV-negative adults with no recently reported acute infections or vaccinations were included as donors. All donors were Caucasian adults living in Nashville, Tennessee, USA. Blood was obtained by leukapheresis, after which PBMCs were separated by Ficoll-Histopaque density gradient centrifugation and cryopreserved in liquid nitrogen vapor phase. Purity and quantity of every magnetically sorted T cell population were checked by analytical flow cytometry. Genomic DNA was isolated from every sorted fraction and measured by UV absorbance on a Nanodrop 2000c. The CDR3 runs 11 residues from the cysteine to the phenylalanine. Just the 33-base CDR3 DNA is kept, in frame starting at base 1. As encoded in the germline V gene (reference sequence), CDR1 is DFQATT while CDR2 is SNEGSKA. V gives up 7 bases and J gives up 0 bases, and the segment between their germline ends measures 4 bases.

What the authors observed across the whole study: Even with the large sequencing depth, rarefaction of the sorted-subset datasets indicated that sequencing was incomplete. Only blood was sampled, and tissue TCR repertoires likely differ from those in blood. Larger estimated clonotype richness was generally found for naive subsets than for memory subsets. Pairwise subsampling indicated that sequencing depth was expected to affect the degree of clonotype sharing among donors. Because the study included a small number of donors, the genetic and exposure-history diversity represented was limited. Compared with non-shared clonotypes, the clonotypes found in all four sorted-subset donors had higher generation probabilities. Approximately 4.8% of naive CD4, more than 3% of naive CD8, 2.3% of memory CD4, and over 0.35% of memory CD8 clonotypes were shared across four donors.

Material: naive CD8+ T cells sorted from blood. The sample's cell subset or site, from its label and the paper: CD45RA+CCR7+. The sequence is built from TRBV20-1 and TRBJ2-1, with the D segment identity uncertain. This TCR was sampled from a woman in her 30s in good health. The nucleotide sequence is TGCAGTGTTGACTCCTACAATGAGCAGTTCTTC. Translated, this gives CSVDSYNEQFF.